This TCR beta chain was identified in a study of tumor-infiltrating lymphocytes in oesophageal squamous cell carcinoma. This clonotype was found many times. From the PCR reads, TCRdb called clonotypes with MiXCR, one entry per CDR3 protein. This table has about 20,000 distinct CDR3 sequences, about two fifths appearing once. V was pared by 0 bases and J by 7 bases, with 6 bases between. Germline CDR1 KGHSH, CDR2 LQKENI. The CDR3 is 13 residues long. The sequenced material came from esophageal tumor tissue. The sequence was collected from a male donor with esophageal squamous cell carcinoma. The genes are TRBV18 and TRBJ1-4; D remains unclear. The CDR3, as DNA: TGTGCCAGCTCACCACCGGGCGCTGAAAAACTGTTTTTT. Translating gives CASSPPGAEKLFF.